This T cell receptor beta chain was documented in a study of blood T cell repertoires in COVID-19. For the study at large: Sample material is recorded as cDNA or gDNA derived from T cells, B-cell-depleted T cells, or PBMCs.

Original data processing: Reference gene primer amplification gave estimated nucleated cell counts. TCRdb keeps only in-frame clones here, not all; method: immunoSEQ multiplex PCR. D and trimming were read from the DNA, whereas the V and J calls and clone size are those reported in that table. The sample yields about 480,000 clones, approximately 91% seen once. The junction had 13 bases not matched to a gene; V was cut back by 3 bases and J by 2 bases. The CDR3 is 18 amino acids. Germline loops: CDR1 LGHDT, CDR2 YNNKEL (reference sequence). This clone has just one count. Sequencing was performed on peripheral blood. The J gene is TRBJ2-7, the V gene TRBV3-1 (or the pseudogene TRBV3-2); 10 bases agree with TRBD2. This receptor was identified in a woman aged 50 to 60 with COVID-19, enrolled during active disease. This chain's CDR3 is CASSHLPLTSGSAYEQYF. CDR3 coding DNA: TGTGCCAGCAGCCATTTACCCTTGACTAGCGGGTCTGCCTACGAGCAGTACTTC.